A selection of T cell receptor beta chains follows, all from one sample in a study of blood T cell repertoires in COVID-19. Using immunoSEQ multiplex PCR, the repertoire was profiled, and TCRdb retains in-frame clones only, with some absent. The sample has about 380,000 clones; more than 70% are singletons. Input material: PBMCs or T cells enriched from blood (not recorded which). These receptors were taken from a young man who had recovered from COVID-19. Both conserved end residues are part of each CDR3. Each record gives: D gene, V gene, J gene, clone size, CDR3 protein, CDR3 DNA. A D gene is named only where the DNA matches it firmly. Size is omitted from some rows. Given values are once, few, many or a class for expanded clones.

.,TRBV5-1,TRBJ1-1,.,CASSPGSVNTEAFF,TGCGCCAGCAGCCCCGGGTCGGTGAACACTGAAGCTTTCTTT
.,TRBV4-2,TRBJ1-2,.,CASSQEAWTVRSGYTF,TGTGCCAGCAGCCAAGAGGCCTGGACAGTCCGAAGTGGCTACACCTTC
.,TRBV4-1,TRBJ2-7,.,CASSILTGQLSYEQYF,TGCGCCAGCAGCATCCTGACAGGACAACTCTCCTACGAGCAGTACTTC
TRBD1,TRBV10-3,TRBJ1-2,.,CAITGGQVGYTF,TGTGCCATCACCGGAGGACAGGTCGGCTACACCTTC
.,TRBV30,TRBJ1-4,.,CAWSRGSNEKLFF,TGTGCCTGGAGTAGGGGCAGCAATGAAAAACTGTTTTTT
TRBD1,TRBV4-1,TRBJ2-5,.,CASSQDRIAGGKETQYF,TGCGCCAGCAGCCAAGATAGAATCGCAGGGGGAAAGGAGACCCAGTACTTC
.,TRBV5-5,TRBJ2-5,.,CASSFNAGQAQYF,TGTGCCAGCAGCTTTAACGCAGGGCAGGCCCAGTACTTC
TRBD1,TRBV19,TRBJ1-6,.,CASSLRDRNSPLHF,TGTGCCAGTAGTCTCCGGGACAGGAATTCACCCCTCCACTTT
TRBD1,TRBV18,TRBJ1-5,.,CASSPEGTGGQPQHF,TGTGCCAGCTCACCAGAGGGGACAGGGGGCCAGCCCCAGCATTTT
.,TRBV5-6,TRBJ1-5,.,CASSRWGEGQPQHF,TGTGCCAGCAGCCGGTGGGGGGAGGGTCAGCCCCAGCATTTT
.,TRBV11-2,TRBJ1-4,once,CASSPGPRKNEKLFF,TGTGCCAGCAGCCCAGGGCCCAGGAAAAATGAAAAACTGTTTTTT
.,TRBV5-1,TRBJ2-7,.,CASSYGNSYEQYF,TGCGCCAGCAGCTACGGGAACTCCTACGAGCAGTACTTC
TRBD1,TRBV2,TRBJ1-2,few,CASSPDRGDGYTF,TGTGCCAGCAGTCCGGACAGGGGAGATGGCTACACCTTC
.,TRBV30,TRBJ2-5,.,CASTGKETQYF,TGTGCCTCCACAGGGAAAGAGACCCAGTACTTC
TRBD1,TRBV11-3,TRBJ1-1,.,CARQGEDTEAFF,TGTGCCAGACAGGGGGAGGACACTGAAGCTTTCTTT
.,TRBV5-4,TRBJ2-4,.,CASSPPGAKNIQYF,TGTGCCAGCAGCCCCCCGGGGGCCAAAAACATTCAGTACTTC
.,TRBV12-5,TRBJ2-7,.,CASGLVLDRGSSYEQYF,TGTGCTAGTGGTTTGGTACTAGACCGGGGGAGCTCCTACGAGCAGTACTTC
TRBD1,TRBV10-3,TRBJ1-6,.,CAITPDRDNSPLHF,TGTGCCATCACCCCTGACAGGGACAATTCACCCCTCCACTTT
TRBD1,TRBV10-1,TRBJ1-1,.,CASSNGQDTEAFF,TGCGCCAGCAGTAATGGACAGGACACTGAAGCTTTCTTT